This TCR beta chain was found in a study of blood T cell repertoires in COVID-19. For the study at large: COVID-19 samples from acute and convalescent phases originated in the United States, Italy and Spain. Sources were T cells, B-cell-depleted T cells, or PBMCs; the material itself was cDNA or gDNA.

Authors' methods: Amplified reference gene primers provided the basis for estimating nucleated cell counts. The table came from immunoSEQ multiplex PCR; TCRdb's copy has only in-frame clones and leaves some out. V, J and clone size were drawn from that table, and D and trimming were deduced from the DNA. The table lists roughly 320,000 clones, more than 75% of them singletons. Germline lookup yields CDR1 SGHRS and CDR2 YFSETQ. The CDR3 loop spans 15 amino acids. Trimming left V 4 bases short and J 4 bases short, with 17 bases between. The origin of this receptor is a man between 70 and 80 years old with acute or convalescent COVID-19. The sequencing input was peripheral blood. The V gene is TRBV5-1, the J gene TRBJ1-1, with a weak D call TRBD1 (5 bases). The CDR3 region is CASSVGGRGGTEAFF. In DNA, the CDR3 is TGCGCCAGCAGCGTCGGAGGGCGCGGGGGCACTGAAGCTTTCTTT. Filled out from reference TRBV5-1 and TRBJ1-1, the complete variable domain reads KAGVTQTPRYLIKTRGQQVTLSCSPISGHRSVSWYQQTPGQGLQFLFEYFSETQRNKGNFPGRFSGRQFSNSRSEMNVSTLELGDSALYLCASSVGGRGGTEAFFGQGTRLTVV.